The present TCR beta chain was sequenced within a study of blood T cell repertoires in COVID-19. Study context: From the United States, Italy and Spain came samples of acute and convalescent COVID-19. PBMCs, B-cell-depleted T cells, or T cells were the source of the cDNA or gDNA that made up the material.

V was shortened by 1 base and J by 1 base, with 8 bases between the two germline ends. There are 15 residues in the CDR3. The germline V gene encodes CDR1 SGHNT and CDR2 YENEEA. The authors' processing: Estimates of nucleated cell counts were drawn from the amplification of reference gene primers. Here immunoSEQ multiplex PCR was the method, and the copy in TCRdb shows in-frame clones only, minus some. The D gene and trimming were derived from the DNA, and the V and J assignments and clone size from that table. The table has 30,000 to 40,000 clones, approximately 82% seen once; the top ten hold about 42%.

V usage is TRBV11-3 and J usage is TRBJ2-1; a weak D match, TRBD2 (5 bases). The receptor was derived from a man aged 80 or over with active or convalescent COVID-19. Source material: peripheral blood. Written as DNA, the CDR3 is TGTGCCAGCAGCTTAGGGCTAGCTTCCTACAATGAGCAGTTCTTC. This translates into CASSLGLASYNEQFF.